The 8 T cell receptor beta chains given below trace back to one sample, sequenced in a study of OX40 agonist ivuxolimab in advanced cancers. TCRdb's copy holds only in-frame clones and misses some; the assay was immunoSEQ multiplex PCR. The table has more than 20,000 clones, under 80% seen once. This sample comprised CD4+ or CD8+ T cells sorted from blood, obtained in a trial of the OX40 agonist ivuxolimab. The source is an adult with an advanced solid tumor such as melanoma, head and neck, liver or kidney cancer.

This chain joins TRBV11-3 and TRBJ2-3; 7 nucleotides align to TRBD1. Per germline, CDR1 SGHNT and CDR2 YENEEA. V lost 1 base, J lost 4 bases, and 8 bases stayed unmatched. This CDR3 is built from 16 residues. Written as DNA, the CDR3 is TGTGCCAGCAGCTTAGGGGACAGCCGATACTCAGATACGCAGTATTTT. Its translation is CASSLGDSRYSDTQYF.

The chain employs TRBV11-2 and TRBJ1-1; 8 bases fit TRBD1. Germline CDR1 and CDR2: SGHAT and FQNNGV. V trimming: 5 bases; J trimming: 7 bases; junction bases outside the gene matches: 18. The CDR3 loop spans 17 amino acids. CDR3 DNA: TGTGCCAGCAGCCGCACAGGGGGTAGCTGGTCTGGCATTGAAGCTTTCTTT. Encoded protein: CASSRTGGSWSGIEAFF.

CDR3 sequence reads: CASSLAGGPNTEAFF. The CDR3 region has the DNA TGCGCCAGCAGCTTGGCCGGGGGGCCGAACACTGAAGCTTTCTTT. The genes are TRBV5-1 and TRBJ1-1, with a weak D call TRBD1 (6 bases). In germline, CDR1 is SGHRS, CDR2 YFSETQ. V shed 0 bases and J shed 1 base, with 10 bases lying between them. The CDR3 totals 15 residues.

The CDR3 DNA is TGTGCCAGCAGTTACTCGGGGGGGCGGCACTCACCCCTCCACTTT. Translated, it gives CASSYSGGRHSPLHF. The chain links TRBV6-5 to TRBJ1-6, with D maybe TRBD1 (6 bases). Germline V gene lookup returns CDR1 MNHEY and CDR2 SVGAGI. CDR3 size: 15 residues. V was pared by 0 bases and J by 10 bases, with 13 bases between.

A word on this clone: Other DNA sequences in the sample encode the same CDR3. The chain carries TRBV5-4 and TRBJ2-1; D gene uncertain. Trimming pared 4 bases from V and 6 bases from J, leaving 17 bases between. Germline CDR1 SGHNT, CDR2 YYREEE (reference sequence). The CDR3 contains 15 residues. Written as DNA, the CDR3 is TGTGCCAGCAGCCTGGGCACCTCAAGGCGCAATGAGCAGTTCTTC. Its protein is CASSLGTSRRNEQFF.

V gene TRBV19 combines with J gene TRBJ2-2; TRBD1 might be the D (6 bases). In germline, CDR1 is LNHDA, CDR2 SQIVND (reference sequence). Trimming removed 5 bases at V and 1 base at J, with 11 bases between. CDR3 size: 15 residues. The CDR3 is CASSRGHMNTGELFF. DNA for the CDR3: TGTGCCAGTAGTCGGGGACACATGAACACCGGGGAGCTGTTTTTT.

The chain has TRBV15 and TRBJ2-3; TRBD2 agrees at 16 bases. V shed 4 bases, J shed 0 bases, and the junction held 7 bases outside the gene matches. Germline-derived CDR1 and CDR2 are LNHNV and YYDKDF (reference sequence). The CDR3 spans 19 residues. For the CDR3, the DNA is TGTGCCACCAGCAAGGGACTAGCGGGGGGGCCTCGTAGCACAGATACGCAGTATTTT. It encodes CATSKGLAGGPRSTDTQYF.

CDR3 region: CASSPRSAETGELFF. CDR3 nucleotide sequence: TGTGCCAGCAGTCCCCGATCCGCTGAGACCGGGGAGCTGTTTTTT. The V gene is TRBV6-8, the J gene TRBJ2-2; D is uncertain. CDR3 size: 15 residues. V was clipped by 5 bases and J by 5 bases, with 15 bases between them. Germline V lookup: CDR1 MNHGY, CDR2 SAAAGT.